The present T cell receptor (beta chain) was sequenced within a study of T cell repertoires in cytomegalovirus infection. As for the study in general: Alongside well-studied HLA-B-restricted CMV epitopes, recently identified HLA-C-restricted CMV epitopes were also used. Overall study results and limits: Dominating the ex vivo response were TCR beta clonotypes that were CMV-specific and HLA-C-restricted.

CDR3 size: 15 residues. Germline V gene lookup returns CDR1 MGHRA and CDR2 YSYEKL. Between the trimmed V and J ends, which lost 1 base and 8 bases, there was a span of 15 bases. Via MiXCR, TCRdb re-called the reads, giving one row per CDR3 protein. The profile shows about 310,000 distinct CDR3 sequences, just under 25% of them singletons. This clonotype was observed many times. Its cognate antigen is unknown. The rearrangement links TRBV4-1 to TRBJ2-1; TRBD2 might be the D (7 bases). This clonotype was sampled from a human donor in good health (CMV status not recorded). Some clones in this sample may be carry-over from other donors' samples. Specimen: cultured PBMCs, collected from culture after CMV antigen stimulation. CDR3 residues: CASSQAGGPGDEQFF. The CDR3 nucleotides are TGCGCCAGCAGCCAAGCGGGGGGCCCGGGCGATGAGCAGTTCTTC.